This TCR beta chain was identified during a study of T cell responses to AZD1222 COVID-19 vaccine. Trimming left V 5 bases short and J 0 bases short, with 20 bases between. Germline V gives CDR1 MDHEN, CDR2 SYDVKM. This CDR3 is 18 amino acids long. Sequenced by immunoSEQ multiplex PCR; TCRdb stores in-frame clones only, minus some. The sample includes over 85,000 clones, 85% to 95% of them seen just once. Points from the study as a whole: Females made up more of the donors, who were largely white British, and clonal diversity may have come out too low. Close to half of spike-specific TCRs reportedly recognize unmutated variant regions.

Only one count was recorded for this clone. Its antigen is not identified. The sample consisted of peripheral blood, taken on day 0 of AZD1222 vaccination. This sequence originates from an adult in good health. The genes are TRBV28 and TRBJ1-5; D possibly corresponds to TRBD1 (6 bases). DNA of the CDR3: TGTGCCAGCAGTAAAACGGGACACGTCGATTATAGCAATCAGCCCCAGCATTTT. It encodes CASSKTGHVDYSNQPQHF.